This T cell receptor beta chain was captured in a study of regulatory T cells in long-lasting Graves disease. Whole-study results and caveats: Favoring TRBV28, TRBJ1-2 and TRBJ2-5 was a feature seen in persistent disease.

Germline V gene sequence: CDR1 DFQATT, CDR2 SNEGSKA (reference sequence). The CDR3 runs to 15 residues. Trimming shortened V by 0 bases and J by 0 bases, and 6 bases separated the two germline ends. A note on this clonotype: Its antigen is not known.

Time point: newly diagnosed GD, antithyroid drugs for less than 3 months. RNA extracted from PBMCs served as the sequencing template. Building the TCR beta libraries relied on iRepertoire HTBI primers, and CDR3 regions underwent Arm-PCR. TCRdb passed the multiplex PCR reads through MiXCR, listing each CDR3 protein once. The data hold roughly 560,000 distinct CDR3 sequences, with approximately 12% observed a single time. The same data also went into a second study, on T cells in Graves' hyperthyroidism and ophthalmopathy.

The chain has TRBV20-1 and TRBJ2-6; D not certain. Specimen: peripheral blood mononuclear cells (PBMCs), collected at new diagnosis, from a patient treated with antithyroid drugs. This TCR was recovered from a woman aged 25 to 39 with Graves disease. The CDR3 sequence: CSARDRTSGANVLTF. CDR3 nucleotides: TGCAGTGCTAGAGATCGGACCTCTGGGGCCAACGTCCTGACTTTC.